The clone carrying this T cell receptor (beta chain) was observed many times. The antigen remains undetermined. In TCRdb, the 5' RACE reads were re-called with MiXCR into one record per CDR3 protein. The repertoire holds 65,000 to 95,000 distinct CDR3 sequences, with just over 5% as singletons. This sample stems from a study of neurological immune-mediated disorders. Whole-study findings and limits: Phylogenetic grouping put 18 of 34 multiple sclerosis patients' repertoires into one related-CDR3 cluster, a possible signature.

This CDR3 is 13 amino acids long. CDR1 is MNHEY and CDR2 is SMNVEV in the germline V gene (reference sequence). V gave up 1 base and J gave up 6 bases, with 9 bases separating them. This chain links TRBV27 with TRBJ1-1; no reliable D call. The receptor comes from a woman aged 25 to 45 with multiple sclerosis. The sequenced material came from PBMCs. CDR3 loop: CASSLFPTSEAFF. Here the CDR3 DNA reads TGTGCCAGCAGTTTATTCCCCACATCTGAAGCTTTCTTT.